Below, one T cell receptor (beta chain) is given with its context. Its cognate antigen is unknown. Per TCR library, approximately 3,500 ng of total RNA was used. Through template switching, UMIs that included a 6-nucleotide sample barcode were added. Two nested PCRs, about 15 and 9 cycles, amplified TCRalpha and TCRbeta cDNA. From its re-call of the 5' RACE reads, TCRdb lists each CDR3 protein once, without DNA. This specimen shows 400,000 or so distinct CDR3 sequences; the ten leading clones hold about 2.6%. This specimen belongs to a study of monozygotic twins with inflammatory bowel disease. The CDR3 spans 14 residues. Per germline, CDR1 SGHRS and CDR2 YFSETQ. General study points: IBD patients, compared with healthy twins, shared fewer clonotypes with others (especially with disease activity).

V is TRBV5-1 and J is TRBJ2-2; TCRdb returns TRBD1, unconfirmable since there is no DNA. The sample taken for sequencing was blood. This clonotype was sampled from a human donor with ulcerative colitis or Crohn's disease, or a healthy co-twin of an affected twin (not recorded which). The CDR3 protein is CASSTLGNTGELFF.